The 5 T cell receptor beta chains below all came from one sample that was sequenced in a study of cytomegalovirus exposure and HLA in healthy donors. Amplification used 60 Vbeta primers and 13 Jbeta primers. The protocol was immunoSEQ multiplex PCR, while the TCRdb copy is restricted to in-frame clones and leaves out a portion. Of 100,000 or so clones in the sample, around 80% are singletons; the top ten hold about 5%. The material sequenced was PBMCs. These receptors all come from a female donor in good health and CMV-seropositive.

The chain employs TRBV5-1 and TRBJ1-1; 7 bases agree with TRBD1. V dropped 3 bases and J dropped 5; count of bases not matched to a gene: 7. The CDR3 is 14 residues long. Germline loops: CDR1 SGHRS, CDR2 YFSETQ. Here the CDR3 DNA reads TGCGCCAGCAGCTGGAAATCAGGGGGGACTGAAGCTTTCTTT. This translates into CASSWKSGGTEAFF.

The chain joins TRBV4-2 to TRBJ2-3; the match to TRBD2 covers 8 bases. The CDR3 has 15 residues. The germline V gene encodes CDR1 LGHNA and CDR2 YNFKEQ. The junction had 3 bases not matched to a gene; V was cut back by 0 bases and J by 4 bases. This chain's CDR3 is CASSQDSGSSDTQYF. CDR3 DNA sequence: TGTGCCAGCAGCCAAGACAGCGGGAGCTCAGATACGCAGTATTTT.

CDR3 sequence reads: CASSWDRGSGNTIYF. Here the CDR3 DNA reads TGTGCCAGTAGTTGGGATCGGGGCTCTGGAAACACCATATATTTT. The gene calls are TRBV19 and TRBJ1-3, with D hard to call. V lost 5 bases and J lost 0, with 11 bases in between. Germline V gene data show CDR1 as LNHDA and CDR2 as SQIVND (reference sequence). There are 15 residues in the CDR3.

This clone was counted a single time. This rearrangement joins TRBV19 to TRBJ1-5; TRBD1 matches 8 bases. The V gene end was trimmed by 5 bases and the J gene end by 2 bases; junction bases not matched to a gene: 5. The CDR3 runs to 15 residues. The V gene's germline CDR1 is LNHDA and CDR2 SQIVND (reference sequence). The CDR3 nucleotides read TGTGCCAGTAGTTCCAGGGGGCGAGGCAATCAGCCCCAGCATTTT. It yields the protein CASSSRGRGNQPQHF.

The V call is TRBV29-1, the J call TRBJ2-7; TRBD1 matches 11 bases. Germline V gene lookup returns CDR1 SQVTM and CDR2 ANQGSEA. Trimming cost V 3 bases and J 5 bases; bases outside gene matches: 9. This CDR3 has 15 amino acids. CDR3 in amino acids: CSVERTGGVSNEQYF. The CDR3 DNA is TGCAGCGTTGAGCGGACAGGGGGCGTTAGCAACGAGCAGTACTTC.